The 20 T cell receptor beta chains below were found in one sample sequenced in a study of OX40 agonist ivuxolimab in advanced cancers. Measured with immunoSEQ multiplex PCR; TCRdb has only the in-frame clones, and not every one. The sample includes 53,000 or so clones, 84% seen only once; the top ten take almost 0.65%. Sequenced material: CD4+ or CD8+ T cells sorted from blood, taken in a trial of the OX40 agonist ivuxolimab. The receptor set was obtained from an adult with an advanced solid tumor such as melanoma, head and neck, liver or kidney cancer.

This chain links TRBV10-3 with TRBJ2-5; 10 bases line up with TRBD1. The ends lost 6 bases at V and 4 bases at J; junction bases unmatched: 5. The CDR3 is 14 amino acids. Germline loops: CDR1 ENHRY, CDR2 SYGVKD. The CDR3 region is CAIRDRGRGETQYF. As DNA, the CDR3 is TGTGCCATCAGAGACAGGGGGCGCGGAGAGACCCAGTACTTC.

The V call is TRBV27, the J call TRBJ1-5; 9 nucleotides match TRBD1. V trimming: 5 bases; J trimming: 2 bases; junction bases outside the gene matches: 7. CDR3 length equals 16 residues. The germline gives CDR1 MNHEY, CDR2 SMNVEV (reference sequence). In DNA, the CDR3 is TGTGCCAGCAGTCCGCGGACAGGGGTCCGCAATCAGCCCCAGCATTTT. Translating it yields CASSPRTGVRNQPQHF.

J is TRBJ1-2 and V is TRBV5-4, with D possibly being TRBD1 (5 bases). CDR3 length: 12 amino acids. V was cut by 2 bases and J by 4 bases, with 6 bases left in between. Germline V gene data show CDR1 as SGHNT and CDR2 as YYREEE (reference sequence). The DNA of the CDR3 is TGTGCCAGCAGCTTTGACAGCTATGGCTACACCTTC. It specifies CASSFDSYGYTF.

This clone was counted between two and nine times. This sequence joins TRBV30 and TRBJ1-5; tentatively, D is TRBD1 (6 bases). V lost 1 base and J 4 bases, leaving 14 bases between the germline ends. CDR3 length: 15 residues. Germline assignment: CDR1 GTSNPN and CDR2 SVGIG (reference sequence). For the CDR3, the DNA is TGTGCCTGGAGTGCACAGGGTGGGTTAAATCAGCCCCAGCATTTT. Protein product: CAWSAQGGLNQPQHF.

The chain carries TRBV5-5 and TRBJ2-1; no clear D gene. Germline V CDR1 and CDR2: SGHKS, YYEKEE (reference sequence). Trimming took off 1 base at V and 9 bases at J, with 11 bases between the two ends. The CDR3 is 13 amino acids. CDR3 amino acids: CASSLPRVGEQFF. The CDR3 nucleotides read TGTGCCAGCAGCTTGCCTAGGGTTGGTGAGCAGTTCTTC.

The V gene is TRBV6-6, the J gene TRBJ1-2; D gene unclear. V was trimmed by 5 bases and J by 1 base, leaving 8 bases between them. CDR1 and CDR2 from the germline V gene are MNHNY and SVGAGI (reference sequence). CDR3 length: 13 residues. CDR3 sequence: CASSLSFNYGYTF. CDR3 nucleotide sequence: TGTGCCAGCAGTCTAAGTTTTAACTATGGCTACACCTTC.

This chain joins TRBV19 and TRBJ1-2; tentatively, D is TRBD1 (6 bases). From germline, CDR1 is LNHDA and CDR2 SQIVND (reference sequence). This CDR3 contains 15 residues. The V end lost 5 bases, the J end lost 1 base, and 14 bases lay between the germline ends. This CDR3 is CASSPGGTLNYGYTF. The CDR3 nucleotides read TGTGCCAGTAGTCCGGGGGGGACACTTAACTATGGCTACACCTTC.

This chain connects TRBV14 to TRBJ2-7; 8 bases match TRBD2. The CDR3 length is 16 residues. Germline V CDR1 and CDR2: SGHDN, FVKESK. V lost 0 bases to trimming and J lost 2 bases; unmatched junction nucleotides: 6. The CDR3 loop is CASSQDETSATYEQYF. The DNA of the CDR3 is TGTGCCAGCAGCCAAGACGAGACTAGCGCGACCTACGAGCAGTACTTC. Using reference TRBV14 and TRBJ2-7 for the parts outside the CDR3, the full variable domain is EAGVTQFPSHSVIEKGQTVTLRCDPISGHDNLYWYRRVMGKEIKFLLHFVKESKQDESGMPNNRFLAERTGGTYSTLKVQPAELEDSGVYFCASSQDETSATYEQYFGPGTRLTVT.

The gene calls are TRBV28 and TRBJ1-1, with D unresolved. Germline-derived CDR1 and CDR2 are MDHEN and SYDVKM. Trimming left V 7 bases short and J 6 bases short, with 12 bases between. This CDR3 contains 12 residues. The CDR3, as DNA: TGTGCCAGCACTACGCATCTCCCTGAAGCTTTCTTT. It encodes CASTTHLPEAFF.

The chain links TRBV6-5 to TRBJ2-5; D unresolved. This CDR3 contains 14 residues. Germline V gene sequence: CDR1 MNHEY, CDR2 SVGAGI. Trimming removed 0 bases at V and 0 bases at J, with 5 bases between. Here the CDR3 DNA reads TGTGCCAGCAGTTACTCCACCTACCAAGAGACCCAGTACTTC. Residues: CASSYSTYQETQYF.

This rearrangement joins TRBV9 to TRBJ2-2, with D possibly being TRBD2 (6 bases). The CDR3 is made up of 16 amino acids. Per the germline V gene, CDR1 is SGDLS and CDR2 is YYNGEE. Deletions cut 0 bases from V and 4 bases from J, with 13 bases between. CDR3 in amino acids: CASSVGTPGGTGELFF. The CDR3 nucleotides are TGTGCCAGCAGCGTAGGAACACCCGGGGGCACCGGGGAGCTGTTTTTT.

This chain's CDR3 is CASKGGGTGANVLTF. The CDR3 DNA reads TGTGCCAGCAAAGGCGGGGGGACTGGGGCCAACGTCCTGACTTTC. This chain joins TRBV6-6 and TRBJ2-6; 8 bases fit TRBD2. The CDR3 runs 15 residues. V trimming: 7 bases; J trimming: 2 bases; junction bases outside the gene matches: 4. From germline, CDR1 is MNHNY and CDR2 SVGAGI (reference sequence).

The table lists this clone with a few counts. This sample includes further DNA sequences coding for the same CDR3. This sequence joins TRBV7-2 and TRBJ2-5; D gene ambiguous. The CDR3 is 11 residues long. CDR1 is SGHTA and CDR2 is FQGNSA in the germline V gene. V lost 5 bases, J lost 3 bases, and 4 bases lay in between. The CDR3 nucleotides are TGTGCCAGCAGCCCCAAAGAGACCCAGTACTTC. Protein product: CASSPKETQYF.

This sequence joins TRBV7-9 and TRBJ1-2; unclear D gene. The CDR3 has 13 amino acids. Trimming left V 0 bases short and J 8 bases short, with 10 bases between. Germline CDR1 SEHNR, CDR2 FQNEAQ (reference sequence). CDR3: CASSLAGSQGYTF. In nucleotides, the CDR3 is TGTGCCAGCAGCTTAGCAGGGTCGCAAGGCTACACCTTC. The whole variable domain, remainder taken from reference TRBV7-9 and TRBJ1-2, is DTGVSQNPRHKITKRGQNVTFRCDPISEHNRLYWYRQTLGQGPEFLTYFQNEAQLEKSRLLSDRFSAERPKGSFSTLEIQRTEQGDSAMYLCASSLAGSQGYTFGSGTRLTVV.

The chain couples TRBV19 to TRBJ1-5, with D possibly matching TRBD1 (5 bases). Between the trimmed V and J ends, which lost 3 bases and 3 bases, there was a span of 12 bases. CDR1 is LNHDA, CDR2 SQIVND, per germline (reference sequence). This CDR3 contains 15 residues. This chain's CDR3 is CASSITGQDNQPQHF. In DNA form, the CDR3 reads TGTGCCAGTAGTATCACGGGGCAGGACAATCAGCCCCAGCATTTT.

This chain joins TRBV27 and TRBJ2-7; maybe TRBD2 (5 bases). Germline CDR1 and CDR2: MNHEY and SMNVEV (reference sequence). The V gene lost 5 bases and the J gene lost 2 bases, with 10 bases spanning the gap. The CDR3 covers 13 residues. For the CDR3, the DNA is TGTGCCAGCAGTCGCTTGGAGGCCTACGAGCAGTACTTC. Amino acids: CASSRLEAYEQYF.

This rearrangement joins TRBV19 to TRBJ1-1; D is perhaps TRBD1 (6 bases). The CDR3 extends over 18 amino acids. Germline V gene lookup returns CDR1 LNHDA and CDR2 SQIVND (reference sequence). The V end was cut by 2 bases, the J end by 8 bases, with 27 bases between. CDR3 in amino acids: CASSIIPLGGLYVEEAFF. The CDR3 DNA reads TGTGCCAGTAGTATAATTCCGCTGGGGGGCCTTTATGTCGAAGAAGCTTTCTTT.

This sequence joins TRBV6-1 and TRBJ1-5; 8 bases fit TRBD1. Germline CDR1 and CDR2: MNHNS and SASEGT. Unmatched junction bases numbered 4, after V lost 5 bases and J lost 7 bases. This CDR3 is 13 amino acids long. CDR3 DNA: TGTGCCAGCAGTCAGGGGGCAGGACAGCCCCAGCATTTT. Its translation: CASSQGAGQPQHF.

The table lists this clone with a few counts. The chain joins TRBV30 to TRBJ1-2, with D unresolved. Germline V gene sequence: CDR1 GTSNPN, CDR2 SVGIG (reference sequence). Trimming took 4 bases from V and 6 from J, leaving 15 bases between them. The CDR3 runs 13 residues. The CDR3: CAWNLGLYNGYTF. As DNA, the CDR3 is TGTGCCTGGAACCTAGGGCTGTACAATGGCTACACCTTC.

V gene TRBV29-1 combines with J gene TRBJ2-3, with D possibly called TRBD1 or TRBD2 (6 bases each). Germline CDR1 reads SQVTM; CDR2 reads ANQGSEA. This CDR3 contains 11 residues. Deletions cut 4 bases from V and 11 bases from J, with 13 bases between. CDR3 sequence: CSVGGAEGQYF. CDR3 bases: TGCAGCGTTGGGGGGGCGGAAGGGCAGTATTTT.